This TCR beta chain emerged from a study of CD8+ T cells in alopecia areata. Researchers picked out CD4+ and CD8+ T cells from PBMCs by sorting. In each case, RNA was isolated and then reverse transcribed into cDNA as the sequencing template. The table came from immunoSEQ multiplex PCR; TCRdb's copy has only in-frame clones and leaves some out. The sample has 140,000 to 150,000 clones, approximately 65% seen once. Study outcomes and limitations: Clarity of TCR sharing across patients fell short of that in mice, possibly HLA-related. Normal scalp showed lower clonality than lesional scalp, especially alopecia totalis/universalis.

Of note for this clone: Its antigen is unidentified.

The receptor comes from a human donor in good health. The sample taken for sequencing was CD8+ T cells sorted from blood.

CDR3 coding DNA: TGTGCCAGCAGCTCCACTGGAGGGATCACAGATACGCAGTATTTT. Translating gives CASSSTGGITDTQYF. The chain links TRBV7-3 to TRBJ2-3, with D possibly TRBD2 on 6 matching bases. The V gene's germline CDR1 is SGHTA and CDR2 FQGTGA. Trimming shortened V by 4 bases and J by 2 bases, and 13 bases separated the two germline ends. There are 15 residues in the CDR3.